In its sample, the clone carrying this T cell receptor (beta chain) was seen many times. V lost 4 bases to trimming and J lost 0 bases, with 7 bases between them. This CDR3 contains 12 residues. Germline assignment: CDR1 SQVTM and CDR2 ANQGSEA. The data originate from a study of read filtering for tumor transcriptome and immune sequencing. About the study: The cohort had 17 to 20 men and some 13 women aged about 45 to 80, mean around 66 years. 8 patients were R-ISS I, some 16 were R-ISS II, over 5 were R-ISS III.

Every patient had bone marrow sampled while the disease was active. The library was built from around 0.4 ug RNA with molecular barcoded adaptors for alpha/delta and beta/gamma chains. TCRdb used MiXCR to reprocess the reads, holding one entry per CDR3 protein. Among tens of thousands of distinct CDR3 sequences listed, approximately 12% were seen once. The specimen was a population of CD138-negative cells sorted from bone marrow. This clonotype was sampled from a donor over 35 with multiple myeloma. V is TRBV29-1 and J is TRBJ2-7; D remains unclear. In DNA form, the CDR3 reads TGCAGCGTTGCGGCGAGCTCCTACGAGCAGTACTTC. Its protein product is CSVAASSYEQYF.